The 3 T cell receptor beta chains given below trace back to one sample, sequenced in a study of blood T cells in healthy people across ages. Primed by a sample-barcoded 5' primer and a J-beta primer mix, a second PCR proceeded for 7 to 11 cycles. TCRdb ran MiXCR on the 5' RACE reads and lists one entry per CDR3 protein. The sample gives more than 900,000 distinct CDR3 sequences, just under 30% of which show up once; more than 8.5% is in the top ten. The sample also formed part of further work on T cells of mothers and their children.

Sequences were obtained from blood. Receptors originate from a woman between 40 and 55 years old in good health.

This chain uses TRBV20-1 with TRBJ2-2; weak D call: TRBD2 (6 bases). CDR1 DFQATT and CDR2 SNEGSKA come from the germline V gene (reference sequence). Trimming left V 3 bases short and J 1 base short, with 12 bases between. This CDR3 has 15 amino acids. CDR3 nucleotides: TGCAGTGCTAGGTCCGGGACTTGGAACACCGGGGAGCTGTTTTTT. Protein sequence: CSARSGTWNTGELFF.

This chain connects TRBV7-9 to TRBJ2-1, with 8 bases matching TRBD2. J lost 6 bases, V lost 5 bases, and 9 bases had no gene match. Germline V lookup: CDR1 SEHNR, CDR2 FQNEAQ (reference sequence). The CDR3 runs to 15 residues. The chain's CDR3 is CASSLGRVWGNEQFF. CDR3 sequence (DNA): TGTGCCAGCAGCCTCGGGAGGGTGTGGGGCAATGAGCAGTTCTTC.

V gene TRBV19 combines with J gene TRBJ2-3; 8 bases match TRBD2. V lost 3 bases and J lost 6; bases outside the gene matches: 8. CDR1 is LNHDA and CDR2 is SQIVND in the germline V gene (reference sequence). This CDR3 is 15 amino acids long. Here the CDR3 reads CASSMVRGGSDTQYF. The CDR3 DNA sequence: TGTGCCAGTAGTATGGTACGGGGGGGATCCGATACGCAGTATTTT.